The 20 T cell receptor beta chains below were found in one sample sequenced in a study of T cell changes during pregnancy in multiple sclerosis. Assay: immunoSEQ multiplex PCR; the TCRdb copy retains only in-frame clones and omits some. The table shows under 40,000 clones, with about nine tenths occurring only once. Sample: CD4+ T cells from peripheral blood mononuclear cells, taken in the third trimester of pregnancy. These receptors originate from a female donor in good health, enrolled as a control in a pregnancy study.

In nucleotides, the CDR3 is TGTGCCAGCATCAATCCTAACTATGGCTACACCTTC. This encodes CASINPNYGYTF. V and J are TRBV6-5 and TRBJ1-2; D uncertain. The V and J ends lost 7 bases and 0 bases respectively, with 6 bases between them. The CDR3 extends over 12 amino acids. Germline V gene data show CDR1 as MNHEY and CDR2 as SVGAGI.

This chain connects TRBV27 to TRBJ1-2; D remains ambiguous. CDR1 and CDR2 from the germline V gene are MNHEY and SMNVEV (reference sequence). There are 13 residues in the CDR3. Trimming removed 6 bases from V and 3 bases from J, with 11 bases in between. The DNA of the CDR3 is TGTGCCAGCAGCGAGGTTGGGTACTATGGCTACACCTTC. Its protein product is CASSEVGYYGYTF.

The chain combines TRBV19 with TRBJ2-3, with TRBD2 as a possible D gene (7 bases). This CDR3 has 16 amino acids. Germline V lookup: CDR1 LNHDA, CDR2 SQIVND (reference sequence). V was shortened by 5 bases and J by 1 base, with 16 bases between the two germline ends. The CDR3 region has the DNA TGTGCCAGTAGTGGTTTCGGGGGGCCCCGCACAGATACGCAGTATTTT. It encodes CASSGFGGPRTDTQYF.

This chain connects TRBV11-2 to TRBJ2-3, with TRBD1 identical over 7 bases. Per the germline V gene, CDR1 is SGHAT and CDR2 is FQNNGV. Losses at the gene ends were 5 bases for V and 1 base for J; bases not matched to a gene: 9. This CDR3 contains 16 residues. The CDR3 DNA sequence: TGTGCCAGCAGCCCCCGGGCAGGGGGAGGCACAGATACGCAGTATTTT. It codes for CASSPRAGGGTDTQYF.

The chain couples TRBV7-8 to TRBJ1-2, with D uncertain. The germline V gene encodes CDR1 SGHVS and CDR2 FQNEAQ. V was cut by 10 bases and J by 3 bases, with 18 bases left in between. This CDR3 contains 14 residues. The CDR3 nucleotides are TGTGCCACTACCTCCCGGGGTTGGGACTATGGCTACACCTTC. This codes for CATTSRGWDYGYTF.

V usage is TRBV10-3 and J usage is TRBJ1-2, with a weak D call TRBD1 (6 bases). Germline V gene sequence: CDR1 ENHRY, CDR2 SYGVKD. V was pared by 9 bases and J by 1 base, with 12 bases between. The CDR3 totals 13 residues. The CDR3 sequence: CAIWTEVNYGYTF. The CDR3 DNA reads TGTGCCATTTGGACAGAAGTTAACTATGGCTACACCTTC.

The V and J genes are TRBV5-4 and TRBJ2-5, with TRBD1 matching over 7 bases. From germline, CDR1 is SGHNT and CDR2 YYREEE (reference sequence). The trim removed 3 bases at V and 4 bases at J, leaving 3 bases unmatched. The CDR3 has 13 residues. This CDR3 is CASSSWTGETQYF. In nucleotides, the CDR3 is TGTGCCAGCAGCTCCTGGACAGGAGAGACCCAGTACTTC.

The chain joins TRBV6-1 to TRBJ1-4; weak D call: TRBD1 (6 bases). The CDR3 extends over 13 amino acids. Trimming removed 4 bases at V and 7 bases at J, with 10 bases between. The germline gives CDR1 MNHNS, CDR2 SASEGT. CDR3 region: CASSAQGTEKLFF. The CDR3 region has the DNA TGTGCCAGCAGTGCCCAGGGGACTGAAAAACTGTTTTTT.

The J gene is TRBJ2-2, the V gene TRBV6-1; TRBD2 is a possible D gene (6 bases). V shed 6 bases and J shed 4 bases, with 15 bases lying between them. The CDR3 has 15 amino acids. Germline CDR1 and CDR2: MNHNS and SASEGT. The CDR3 spells CASRWRDALTGELFF. DNA for the CDR3: TGTGCCAGCAGATGGCGGGACGCTCTCACCGGGGAGCTGTTTTTT.

The V call is TRBV7-9, the J call TRBJ2-1; 10 bases agree with TRBD2. With 4 bases clipped from V and 9 bases from J, the junction kept 6 bases outside the gene matches. The germline V gene has CDR1 SEHNR and CDR2 FQNEAQ (reference sequence). The CDR3 is 14 residues long. CDR3 nucleotide sequence: TGTGCCAGCAGCTCCCCCTGGACTAGCGGTGAGCAGTTCTTC. Protein sequence: CASSSPWTSGEQFF.

This CDR3 reads CASSLGIVLAGVSDTQYF. In DNA, the CDR3 is TGTGCCAGCAGCTTGGGAATCGTGTTAGCGGGGGTCTCAGATACGCAGTATTTT. V is TRBV5-8 and J is TRBJ2-3; 9 bases are a match to TRBD2. Per germline, CDR1 SGHTS and CDR2 YDEGEE. The CDR3 totals 18 residues. After removal of 0 bases from V and 4 bases from J, the junction contained 12 bases not matched to a gene.

The rearrangement joins TRBV2 to TRBJ1-6; 9 bases align to TRBD1. J lost 9 bases, V lost 4 bases, and 7 bases had no gene match. The CDR3 is 15 residues long. Germline lookup yields CDR1 SNHLY and CDR2 FYNNEI. CDR3 nucleotide sequence: TGTGCCAGCAGTGTTGTGGGACAGGGCGGTTCACCCCTCCACTTT. Its protein is CASSVVGQGGSPLHF.

The genes are TRBV10-3 and TRBJ2-2; TRBD2 aligns across 13 bases. Germline CDR1 is ENHRY and CDR2 is SYGVKD. Losses at the gene ends were 7 bases for V and 4 bases for J; bases not matched to a gene: 6. There are 16 residues in the CDR3. The chain's CDR3 is CAIMGTSGTTTGELFF. The DNA of the CDR3 is TGTGCCATCATGGGGACTAGCGGGACTACCACCGGGGAGCTGTTTTTT.

The chain links TRBV5-5 to TRBJ2-2; no clear D gene. There are 13 residues in the CDR3. V shed 2 bases and J shed 4 bases, with 6 bases lying between them. The germline V gene has CDR1 SGHKS and CDR2 YYEKEE (reference sequence). CDR3 amino acids: CASSFPLTGELFF. CDR3 DNA sequence: TGTGCCAGCAGCTTTCCCCTCACCGGGGAGCTGTTTTTT.

The rearrangement uses TRBV19 and TRBJ2-2; 10 bases fit TRBD2. V trimming: 8 bases; J trimming: 3 bases; junction bases outside the gene matches: 9. The CDR3 covers 16 residues. Germline CDR1 reads LNHDA; CDR2 reads SQIVND (reference sequence). DNA for the CDR3: TGTGCCAGTCCGCGGGCTAGCGGGAGCGACACCGGGGAGCTGTTTTTT. Residues: CASPRASGSDTGELFF.

V usage is TRBV11-3 and J usage is TRBJ1-5; 8 bases are a match to TRBD1. This CDR3 contains 16 residues. Trimming took 7 bases from V and 7 from J; bases not matched to a gene: 15. CDR1 and CDR2 (germline): SGHNT, YENEEA. The CDR3 spells CASTKGQGGVGQPQHF. The CDR3 DNA follows: TGTGCCAGCACCAAAGGACAGGGAGGGGTAGGACAGCCCCAGCATTTT.

The CDR3 DNA reads as TGTGCCAGCAGTTACTCTGGGAGGGGCCCGGGGTATGGCTACACCTTC. Translated, it gives CASSYSGRGPGYGYTF. The V and J genes are TRBV6-5 and TRBJ1-2, with D possibly matching TRBD1 (5 bases). This CDR3 has 16 amino acids. V lost 0 bases and J 5 bases, leaving 16 bases between the germline ends. CDR1 and CDR2 from the germline V gene are MNHEY and SVGAGI.

The rearrangement uses TRBV7-8 and TRBJ2-7; weak D call: TRBD1 (6 bases). Germline values: CDR1 SGHVS, CDR2 FQNEAQ. The CDR3 totals 16 residues. Deletions cut 0 bases from V and 6 bases from J, with 18 bases between. The CDR3 nucleotides are TGTGCCAGCAGCTTAGCGACCCTTGGGACAAGGGGCGAGCAGTACTTC. Translated, it gives CASSLATLGTRGEQYF.

V is TRBV29-1 and J is TRBJ2-1, with D unclear. V was shortened by 6 bases and J by 7 bases, with 13 bases between the two germline ends. In germline, CDR1 is SQVTM, CDR2 ANQGSEA. The CDR3 sequence is 12 residues long. The DNA of the CDR3 is TGCAGCGTGAGAGGAAACTGGAATGAGCAGTTCTTC. Translated: CSVRGNWNEQFF.

The V gene is TRBV28, the J gene TRBJ1-4; TRBD1 is a possible D gene (6 bases). The V gene lost 7 bases and the J gene lost 7 bases, with 22 bases spanning the gap. This CDR3 has 16 residues. The germline V gene has CDR1 MDHEN and CDR2 SYDVKM. The CDR3, as DNA: TGTGCCAGCACCCGAATTGGGGGGGCGTATAGTGAAAAACTGTTTTTT. This gives the protein CASTRIGGAYSEKLFF.